This is a list of T cell receptor beta chains from one sample in a study of blood T cells in healthy people across ages. TCRdb recomputed calls from the 5' RACE reads with MiXCR, one row per CDR3 protein. This sample has 1.5 million to 1.9 million distinct CDR3 sequences, with around 40% found just once. Sequenced input: blood. These TCRs come from a woman aged 18 to 35 in good health. CDR3s include the opening cysteine and the closing phenylalanine or tryptophan. Fields, in order: clone size, D gene, J gene, V gene, CDR3 DNA, CDR3 protein. A D gene is named only where the DNA matches it firmly. Rows give clone size only sometimes, using once, few, many, or a class for an expanded clone.

>few|NA|TRBJ1-4|TRBV27
TGTGCCAGCAGTTCGGCGAGAAATGAAAAACTGTTTTTT
CASSSARNEKLFF
>NA|NA|TRBJ1-5|TRBV20-1
TGCAGTGCTAGGAGATCCCCAGGGGTTGACAATCAGCCCCAGCATTTT
CSARRSPGVDNQPQHF
>NA|NA|TRBJ1-2|TRBV29-1
TGCAGCGTTGAAGATCGGCCGGGTGGCTACACCTTC
CSVEDRPGGYTF
>few|TRBD2|TRBJ2-7|TRBV20-1
TGCAGTGCTAGGGAAGCGGGACTGGGCCGTGCCTACGAGCAGTACTTC
CSAREAGLGRAYEQYF
>NA|NA|TRBJ2-1|TRBV6-5
TGTGCCAGCAATCCCGGGACAACCGACAATGAGCAGTTCTTC
CASNPGTTDNEQFF
>NA|NA|TRBJ2-1|TRBV7-8
TGTGCCAGCAGCTGGACTACACGGGCTCCGGTCTTC
CASSWTTRAPVF
>NA|TRBD2|TRBJ2-1|TRBV12-3/TRBV12-4
TGTGCCAGCAGTTTGAGCGGGAGGGGTTCTAATGAGCAGTTCTTC
CASSLSGRGSNEQFF
>few|TRBD1|TRBJ2-3|TRBV5-1
TGCGCCAGCAGCATTCAAACAGGGGGAGCCGATACGCAGTATTTT
CASSIQTGGADTQYF
>NA|NA|TRBJ2-7|TRBV10-3
TGTGCCCTAGGGAGGGGGGACTCCTACGAGCAGTACTTC
CALGRGDSYEQYF
>many|TRBD2|TRBJ2-1|TRBV6-6
TGTGCCAGCAGTCGAGCGGGAGACCCCCCCAATGAGCAGTTCTTC
CASSRAGDPPNEQFF
>NA|NA|TRBJ2-1|TRBV11-2
TGTGCCAGCGGCCTCTCTGGATCGGTTCGGGATGAGCAGTTCTTC
CASGLSGSVRDEQFF
>NA|NA|TRBJ2-3|TRBV4-2
TGTGCCAGCAGCCCAAGGGCGGGGGCGTTCACAGATACGCAGTATTTT
CASSPRAGAFTDTQYF
>NA|TRBD2|TRBJ2-3|TRBV4-1
TGCGCCAGCAGCCAAGCCCAACTAGCGACTACTAGCACAGATACGCAGTATTTT
CASSQAQLATTSTDTQYF
>few|NA|TRBJ1-1|TRBV27
TGTGCCAGCCGCCAGCGGGAGAAAACTGAAGCTTTCTTT
CASRQREKTEAFF
>NA|NA|TRBJ1-5|TRBV15
TGTGCCACCAGCAACACCTTGATCGGGACCAGTCAGCCCCAGCATTTT
CATSNTLIGTSQPQHF
>few|TRBD2|TRBJ2-7|TRBV14
TGTGCCAGCAGCCGATCCCCGGGAGCGGGAACCTACGAGCAGTACTTC
CASSRSPGAGTYEQYF
>NA|NA|TRBJ2-5|TRBV20-1
TGCAGTGCGCTAGGGCAGGGAGGAGAGACCCAGTACTTC
CSALGQGGETQYF
>NA|NA|TRBJ1-6|TRBV5-1
TGCGCCAGCAGATTGGAGGGTATTAATTCACCCCTCCACTTT
CASRLEGINSPLHF
>few|TRBD1|TRBJ2-5|TRBV6-6
TGTGCCAGCAGTTTCCAACAGGGGGCAGAGACCCAGTACTTC
CASSFQQGAETQYF
>NA|NA|TRBJ2-2|TRBV20-1
TGCAGTGCTAGGGTTGGCACCGGGGAGCTGTTTTTT
CSARVGTGELFF
>NA|NA|TRBJ1-4|TRBV7-8
TGTGCCAGCGCAGGAATGAATGAAAAACTGTTTTTT
CASAGMNEKLFF
>few|NA|TRBJ1-5|TRBV28
TGCGGGACGGGGAAGAGCAATCAGCCCCAGCATTTT
CGTGKSNQPQHF
>NA|NA|TRBJ2-7|TRBV29-1
TGCAGCGTTCATCCCGGGCTCTACAATGAGCAGTACTTC
CSVHPGLYNEQYF
>NA|TRBD1|TRBJ2-4|TRBV4-3
TGCGCCAGCAGCCAGGGGGTCGCCGGGACAGGGGTAGACATTCAGTACTTC
CASSQGVAGTGVDIQYF
>few|TRBD1|TRBJ1-1|TRBV7-8
TGTGCCAGCAGCTTAGTAGTAGGACAGGGGGCCCACACTGAAGCTTTCTTT
CASSLVVGQGAHTEAFF
>NA|TRBD2|TRBJ2-1|TRBV27
TGTGCCAGCAGCTGGCGGGGGGGGGCTGAGCAGTTCTTC
CASSWRGGAEQFF
>NA|TRBD2|TRBJ2-3|TRBV29-1
TGCAGCGTTGAAGATGAAGGGGCGGGAGGAGGCACAGATACGCAGTATTTT
CSVEDEGAGGGTDTQYF
>NA|NA|TRBJ1-2|TRBV2
TGTGCCAGCAGTGAAGAGACAGCCCCTAACTATGGCTACACCTTC
CASSEETAPNYGYTF
>NA|NA|TRBJ1-1|TRBV5-6
TGTGCCAGCAGCTTGGGACTTTATAACACTGAAGCTTTCTTT
CASSLGLYNTEAFF
>NA|NA|TRBJ1-1|TRBV6-2/TRBV6-3
TGTGCCAGCAGTTACTGGTGGGACACTGAAGCTTTCTTT
CASSYWWDTEAFF
>few|NA|TRBJ1-1|TRBV27
TGTGCCAGCATTATGGGGACTGAAGCTTTCTTT
CASIMGTEAFF
>few|NA|TRBJ2-1|TRBV20-1
TGCAGTGCTAGAGACCCCGGAGTAGGTCCCTACAATGAGCAGTTCTTC
CSARDPGVGPYNEQFF
>NA|NA|TRBJ1-1|TRBV3-1
TGTGCCAGCAGCCCCAACAGGGCTGAAGCTTTCTTT
CASSPNRAEAFF
>few|NA|TRBJ2-7|TRBV5-1
TGCGCCAGCAGCTTGAGGGACTTCCCCTACGAGCAGTACTTC
CASSLRDFPYEQYF
>few|NA|TRBJ1-5|TRBV6-1
TGTGCCAGCGGGTACGGGGCTAGCAATCAGCCCCAGCATTTT
CASGYGASNQPQHF
>few|NA|TRBJ2-1|TRBV28
TGTGCCAGCGAGTCGGGAGCGGCTTACAATGAGCAGTTCTTC
CASESGAAYNEQFF
>NA|TRBD2|TRBJ2-1|TRBV28
TGTGCCAGCACAGGGACTAGCGCCAGCTCCTACAATGAGCAGTTCTTC
CASTGTSASSYNEQFF
>NA|TRBD1|TRBJ2-3|TRBV15
TGTGCCACCAGCTGGGACAGGGGGCGAGATACGCAGTATTTT
CATSWDRGRDTQYF
>few|TRBD2|TRBJ2-3|TRBV10-1
TGCGCCAGCAGTGAGTCCGGCGGGGGGCGCACAGATACGCAGTATTTT
CASSESGGGRTDTQYF
>NA|NA|TRBJ1-5|TRBV24-1
TGTGCCACCAGTGATTCCACTTTTGGGGTTCAGCCCCAGCATTTT
CATSDSTFGVQPQHF
>NA|TRBD2|TRBJ2-2|TRBV14
TGTGCCAGCACGACTAGCGGGACCACCGGGGAGTTGTTTTTT
CASTTSGTTGELFF
>NA|NA|TRBJ2-1|TRBV9
TGTGCCAGAAACACTAAGAACAATGAGCAGTTCTTC
CARNTKNNEQFF
>NA|TRBD1|TRBJ1-1|TRBV20-1
TGCAGTGCTGGGGACAGGGCGAGAACCACTGAAGCTTTCTTT
CSAGDRARTTEAFF
>NA|TRBD2|TRBJ2-3|TRBV7-9
TGTGCCAGCAGCTGGCGGGGGGGATCGGATACGCAGTATTTT
CASSWRGGSDTQYF
>NA|NA|TRBJ2-7|TRBV4-2
TGTGCCAGCAGCCAAGAATTGATCCCCCTAGCCACCTACGAGCAGTACTTC
CASSQELIPLATYEQYF
>few|TRBD2|TRBJ2-1|TRBV7-2
TGTGCCAGCAGCCCTCGGACTAGTCTCGGCTCCTACAATGAGCAGTTCTTC
CASSPRTSLGSYNEQFF
>few|TRBD1|TRBJ1-4|TRBV12-3/TRBV12-4
TGTGCCAGCAGTGAAGACAGGGGGTATGAAAAACTGTTTTTT
CASSEDRGYEKLFF
>NA|NA|TRBJ2-7|TRBV28
TGTGCCAGCAGTTTAGTGTCCCAGGCCTACGAGCAGTACTTC
CASSLVSQAYEQYF
>NA|NA|TRBJ1-2|TRBV29-1
TGCAGCGTCCTGCACTATGGCTACACCTTC
CSVLHYGYTF
>NA|TRBD1|TRBJ2-7|TRBV20-1
TGCAGTGCAATGGACAGGGTTCGACCCTACGAGCAGTACTTC
CSAMDRVRPYEQYF
>NA|TRBD1|TRBJ2-7|TRBV20-1
TGCAGTGCTACTCGCACAGCGACAGGGTTGGGCGAGCAGTACTTC
CSATRTATGLGEQYF
>few|NA|TRBJ2-2|TRBV24-1
TGTGCCACCAGTGACACGACAACATTAGGACCCATGAACACCGGGGAGCTGTTTTTT
CATSDTTTLGPMNTGELFF
>few|TRBD2|TRBJ2-1|TRBV12-3/TRBV12-4
TGTGCCAGCCGCGGACTAGTCCGCAATGAGCAGTTCTTC
CASRGLVRNEQFF
>few|NA|TRBJ2-5|TRBV7-2
TGTGCCAGCAGCTTAGGTGGTAACAGCCAAGAGACCCAGTACTTC
CASSLGGNSQETQYF
>few|TRBD1|TRBJ2-5|TRBV27
TGTGCCAGCAGTTTATTCCAGGGGGCGAGAGAGACCCAGTACTTC
CASSLFQGARETQYF